Ten or more counts support the clone carrying this T cell receptor beta chain. No antigen is known for it. Authors' data handling: Clinicopathological groups of papillary thyroid cancer showed CDR3 differences that were used to build a distant-metastasis classifier. TCRdb re-called clones from the PCR reads using MiXCR. The V and J calls were determined by TCRdb, not by the authors. The data hold about 27,000 clones, with over 15% observed a single time. These data come from a study of metastatic and nonmetastatic thyroid tumors. The wider study: Malignant thyroid and benign thyroid patients provided blood and tumor or nodule tissue whose repertoires were compared. Study results and limitations: Within blood and tumor, benign nodules reportedly had significantly lower TCR beta diversity than malignant thyroid tumors did.

Trimming left V 0 bases short and J 6 bases short, with 9 bases between. Looked up from germline, CDR1 is SGHDT and CDR2 is YYEEEE. The CDR3 has 13 residues. None of the patients had undergone any treatment ahead of thyroid surgery. The sample consisted of blood. J is TRBJ1-1 and V is TRBV5-6; possible D gene TRBD1, 5 bases. This clonotype originated in a male donor with papillary thyroid cancer or a benign thyroid nodule (not recorded which). Some clones in this sample may be carry-over from other donors' samples. The DNA for the CDR3 is TGTGCCAGCAGCTTGGGAGCAGGGTCTGAAGCTTTCTTT. Translated, it gives CASSLGAGSEAFF.